Following are 23 T cell receptor beta chains from one sample sequenced in a study of cytomegalovirus exposure and HLA in healthy donors. TCRdb keeps only in-frame clones here, not all; method: immunoSEQ multiplex PCR. The sample yields over 250,000 clones, approximately 90% seen once. The source material was PBMCs. These receptors came from a young woman in good health and CMV-seropositive.

V gene TRBV5-4 combines with J gene TRBJ2-3; 10 bases are shared with TRBD1. The CDR3 sequence is 15 residues long. CDR1 is SGHNT, CDR2 YYREEE, per germline (reference sequence). V shed 2 bases and J 5 bases; nucleotides not matched to a gene: 5. The CDR3 loop reads CASSFPGTGVDTQYF. In DNA form, the CDR3 reads TGTGCCAGCAGCTTCCCCGGGACAGGGGTAGATACGCAGTATTTT.

This rearrangement joins TRBV5-4 to TRBJ2-7; D remains unclear. With 4 bases removed from V and 5 bases from J, the gap between germline ends came to 10 bases. This CDR3 is 12 amino acids long. Germline values: CDR1 SGHNT, CDR2 YYREEE (reference sequence). DNA for the CDR3: TGTGCCAGCAGCCGTACGGCCAACGAGCAGTACTTC. Amino acids: CASSRTANEQYF. The entire variable domain, with the rest obtained from reference TRBV5-4 and TRBJ2-7, is as follows: ETGVTQSPTHLIKTRGQQVTLRCSSQSGHNTVSWYQQALGQGPQFIFQYYREEENGRGNFPPRFSGLQFPNYSSELNVNALELDDSALYLCASSRTANEQYFGPGTRLTVT.

This rearrangement joins TRBV4-1 to TRBJ2-3; 15 bases map to TRBD2. CDR1 is MGHRA, CDR2 YSYEKL, per germline. This CDR3 region has 18 residues. V lost 5 bases to trimming and J lost 6 bases; unmatched junction nucleotides: 12. The chain's CDR3 is CASSSPRGLAGGGDTQYF. DNA of the CDR3: TGCGCCAGCAGCTCCCCACGGGGACTAGCGGGGGGTGGGGATACGCAGTATTTT.

This clone was counted once. The rearrangement joins TRBV4-1 to TRBJ2-3; 10 bases line up with TRBD2. Germline lookup yields CDR1 MGHRA and CDR2 YSYEKL. J was trimmed by 1 base and V by 1 base; bases with no gene match: 5. The CDR3 consists of 17 residues. The CDR3: CASSQAPLAGGTDTQYF. CDR3 sequence (DNA): TGCGCCAGCAGCCAAGCCCCCCTAGCGGGAGGCACAGATACGCAGTATTTT.

This chain links TRBV6-5 with TRBJ2-7; 9 bases are shared with TRBD2. CDR1 and CDR2 from the germline V gene are MNHEY and SVGAGI. The CDR3 spans 14 residues. The J segment lost 4 bases and the V segment lost 6 bases, leaving 7 bases of the junction unmatched. The CDR3 protein is CASRGRGGRYEQYF. The DNA of the CDR3 is TGTGCCAGCAGGGGGCGGGGGGGGAGGTACGAGCAGTACTTC.

The V gene is TRBV4-1, the J gene TRBJ2-7; TRBD2 agrees at 7 bases. The CDR3 sequence is 14 residues long. V lost 4 bases, J lost 0 bases, and 3 bases stayed unmatched. Germline V lookup: CDR1 MGHRA, CDR2 YSYEKL. CDR3 protein: CASSRRTSSYEQYF. The CDR3 nucleotides read TGCGCCAGCAGCCGCCGGACTAGCTCCTACGAGCAGTACTTC.

V usage is TRBV27 and J usage is TRBJ2-5; 7 nucleotides align to TRBD1. Germline CDR1 MNHEY, CDR2 SMNVEV (reference sequence). V trimming: 6 bases; J trimming: 6 bases; junction bases outside the gene matches: 7. CDR3 length: 13 residues. The CDR3 DNA follows: TGTGCCAGCAGGATGACAGGGCGACAGACCCAGTACTTC. Amino acid sequence: CASRMTGRQTQYF.

Notes on this clone: The same CDR3 arises from other DNA sequences in this sample as well. CDR3 residues: CSVGLAGGQETQYF. Here the CDR3 DNA reads TGCAGCGTTGGACTAGCGGGGGGCCAAGAGACCCAGTACTTC. This chain uses TRBV29-1 with TRBJ2-5; 13 positions agree with TRBD2. The germline V gene encodes CDR1 SQVTM and CDR2 ANQGSEA. V shed 4 bases and J 1 base; nucleotides not matched to a gene: 0. This CDR3 is built from 14 residues.

On this clone itself: The same CDR3 is also encoded by other DNA sequences in this sample. The chain links TRBV28 to TRBJ1-1; no definite D call. The CDR3 runs to 11 residues. V shed 5 bases and J shed 7 bases, with 8 bases lying between them. Germline values: CDR1 MDHEN, CDR2 SYDVKM. CDR3 loop: CASSLGLEAFF. The CDR3, as DNA: TGTGCCAGCAGTCTCGGACTTGAAGCTTTCTTT.

The chain is built from TRBV13 and TRBJ1-2; 12 bases are a match to TRBD1. Germline values: CDR1 PRHDT, CDR2 FYEKMQ (reference sequence). The CDR3 totals 15 residues. V was pared by 5 bases and J by 4 bases, with 5 bases of the junction left unmatched. In DNA, the CDR3 is TGTGCCAGCAGCCAAGGGACAGGGGGCGCCTATGGCTACACCTTC. It specifies CASSQGTGGAYGYTF. Full variable domain (missing parts from reference TRBV13 and TRBJ1-2): AAGVIQSPRHLIKEKRETATLKCYPIPRHDTVYWYQQGPGQDPQFLISFYEKMQSDKGSIPDRFSAQQFSDYHSELNMSSLELGDSALYFCASSQGTGGAYGYTFGSGTRLTVV.

This chain links TRBV2 with TRBJ2-3, with no clear D. V was cut by 10 bases and J by 0 bases, with 8 bases left in between. Germline loops: CDR1 SNHLY, CDR2 FYNNEI. The CDR3 is 12 amino acids. CDR3 in DNA: TGTGCCACCTCGACTAGCACAGATACGCAGTATTTT. Protein sequence: CATSTSTDTQYF. Based on the CDR3 plus reference TRBV2 and TRBJ2-3, the full variable domain is EPEVTQTPSHQVTQMGQEVILRCVPISNHLYFYWYRQILGQKVEFLVSFYNNEISEKSEIFDDQFSVERPDGSNFTLKIRSTKLEDSAMYFCATSTSTDTQYFGPGTRLTVL.

The rearrangement uses TRBV29-1 and TRBJ2-2; possibly TRBD1 for D (6 bases). V dropped 3 bases and J dropped 0 bases, with 8 bases sitting between them. This CDR3 is built from 14 residues. Germline V CDR1 and CDR2: SQVTM, ANQGSEA. CDR3 coding DNA: TGCAGCGTTGAGAAGGGGGCGAACACCGGGGAGCTGTTTTTT. This encodes CSVEKGANTGELFF.

This chain links TRBV9 with TRBJ2-2, with a tentative D call TRBD2 (5 bases). Germline values: CDR1 SGDLS, CDR2 YYNGEE. The V end lost 1 base, the J end lost 8 bases, and 6 bases lay between the germline ends. This CDR3 has 12 residues. The CDR3 coding sequence is TGTGCCAGCAGCGTAACGGGAGGGGAGCTGTTTTTT. This codes for CASSVTGGELFF.

The chain couples TRBV9 to TRBJ2-1; 10 positions agree with TRBD1. The CDR3 consists of 18 residues. V trimming: 0 bases; J trimming: 2 bases; junction bases outside the gene matches: 8. Germline V lookup: CDR1 SGDLS, CDR2 YYNGEE. The CDR3 bases are TGTGCCAGCAGCGTAGCCCTCGGGACAGGGGCGGCCTACAATGAGCAGTTCTTC. Its translation is CASSVALGTGAAYNEQFF.

The chain joins TRBV6-4 to TRBJ2-2, with D perhaps TRBD1 (5 bases). Germline lookup yields CDR1 MRHNA and CDR2 SNTAGT. The CDR3 sequence is 13 residues long. The V gene lost 6 bases and the J gene lost 6 bases, with 11 bases spanning the gap. CDR3 in amino acids: CASRPQASGELFF. The CDR3 nucleotides read TGTGCCAGCAGGCCACAGGCTTCCGGGGAGCTGTTTTTT.

In regard to this clone: The sample carries other DNA sequences with the same CDR3. The gene calls are TRBV30 and TRBJ1-5, with D maybe TRBD1 (6 bases). CDR1 and CDR2 from the germline V gene are GTSNPN and SVGIG (reference sequence). V was cut by 2 bases and J by 7 bases, with 9 bases left in between. The CDR3 is 12 amino acids. This chain's CDR3 is CAWSTGNQPQHF. The CDR3 DNA follows: TGTGCCTGGAGTACAGGGAACCAGCCCCAGCATTTT.

The chain employs TRBV11-2 and TRBJ1-1; TRBD1 is a possible D gene (5 bases). The V gene's germline CDR1 is SGHAT and CDR2 FQNNGV. The V end lost 1 base, the J end lost 4 bases, and 7 bases lay between the germline ends. This CDR3 is 13 amino acids long. This CDR3 is CASSLGQGTEAFF. The CDR3 DNA sequence: TGTGCCAGCAGCTTAGGGCAGGGCACTGAAGCTTTCTTT. Filled out from reference TRBV11-2 and TRBJ1-1, the complete variable domain reads EAGVAQSPRYKIIEKRQSVAFWCNPISGHATLYWYQQILGQGPKLLIQFQNNGVVDDSQLPKDRFSAERLKGVDSTLKIQPAKLEDSAVYLCASSLGQGTEAFFGQGTRLTVV.

In its sample, this clone was seen a few times. The chain joins TRBV2 to TRBJ1-6; no firm D call. Trimming removed 8 bases from V and 5 bases from J, with 10 bases in between. The CDR3 has 13 residues. Germline V gives CDR1 SNHLY, CDR2 FYNNEI. The CDR3 sequence is CASRGGNNSPLHF. The CDR3 DNA follows: TGTGCCAGCCGGGGAGGGAATAATTCACCCCTCCACTTT.

The chain employs TRBV18 and TRBJ2-3; TRBD2 matches at 9 bases. With V trimmed by 3 bases and J by 4 bases, 2 bases remained unmatched. The CDR3 spans 14 residues. The germline gives CDR1 KGHSH, CDR2 LQKENI. CDR3 coding DNA: TGTGCCAGCTCACCTCTAGCGGGGTCAGATACGCAGTATTTT. This encodes CASSPLAGSDTQYF.

The chain has TRBV6-4 and TRBJ1-1; TRBD1 matches at 9 bases. J gave up 1 base and V 6 bases, and 6 bases lay outside the gene matches. Germline values: CDR1 MRHNA, CDR2 SNTAGT. The CDR3 runs to 15 residues. The CDR3 sequence: CASRLDRGPNTEAFF. The CDR3 DNA sequence: TGTGCCAGCAGACTGGACAGGGGACCGAACACTGAAGCTTTCTTT.

The chain employs TRBV30 and TRBJ1-2; D may be TRBD1 (6 bases). CDR1 and CDR2 from the germline V gene are GTSNPN and SVGIG (reference sequence). V was cut by 2 bases and J by 0 bases, with 13 bases left in between. The CDR3 runs to 15 residues. Written as DNA, the CDR3 is TGTGCCTGGAGTAAAGGGGACACCTCTAACTATGGCTACACCTTC. Its protein is CAWSKGDTSNYGYTF.

This chain joins TRBV5-1 and TRBJ2-7; D ambiguous. Germline-derived CDR1 and CDR2 are SGHRS and YFSETQ. V lost 7 bases and J 1 base, leaving 12 bases between the germline ends. The length of the CDR3 is 13 residues. The CDR3 nucleotides are TGCGCCAGCGCTAGGTTTGGGTCCTACGAGCAGTACTTC. It yields the protein CASARFGSYEQYF.

The chain couples TRBV5-1 to TRBJ2-1; 7 bases align to TRBD1. Trimming took 4 bases from V and 6 from J; bases not matched to a gene: 10. CDR1 and CDR2 from the germline V gene are SGHRS and YFSETQ. The CDR3 is 15 residues long. This CDR3 reads CASSPGTASSNEQFF. Here the CDR3 DNA reads TGCGCCAGCAGCCCCGGGACAGCTTCTAGCAATGAGCAGTTCTTC.